These 20 T cell receptor beta chains were all obtained from the same sample, sequenced in a study of T cells in Graves' hyperthyroidism and ophthalmopathy. Researchers amplified the TCR beta CDR3 regions from RNA transcripts. Using the HTBI primer set, a first-round RT-PCR was run on the TCR CDR3. One entry per CDR3 protein, called by TCRdb with MiXCR from the multiplex PCR reads. The table has more than 300,000 distinct CDR3 sequences, roughly 18% seen once. Sample: blood. These receptors were taken from a man younger than 35 with Graves' ophthalmopathy.

The chain links TRBV3-1 to TRBJ2-5; perhaps TRBD1 as D (6 bases). Per germline, CDR1 LGHDT and CDR2 YNNKEL (reference sequence). CDR3 length equals 19 residues. V was clipped by 1 base and J by 1 base, with 22 bases between them. The CDR3 sequence is CASSQVRGGRTDTQETQYF. For the CDR3, the DNA is TGTGCCAGCAGCCAAGTAAGGGGTGGTAGGACAGATACCCAAGAGACCCAGTACTTC.

The chain combines TRBV28 with TRBJ1-5, with TRBD1 as a possible D gene (6 bases). With 2 bases removed from V and 2 bases from J, the gap between germline ends came to 13 bases. The CDR3 spans 16 residues. Germline assignment: CDR1 MDHEN and CDR2 SYDVKM. The CDR3 protein is CASSLIGGAGNQPQHF. The CDR3 DNA is TGTGCCAGCAGTTTAATCGGGGGCGCGGGCAATCAGCCCCAGCATTTT.

This clonotype was recorded at least ten times. CDR3 DNA: TGTGCCACCTACAAACAGGGAAAAAAGGTTCAGCCCCAGCATTTT. Encoded protein: CATYKQGKKVQPQHF. The chain combines TRBV28 with TRBJ1-5, with D possibly being TRBD1 (6 bases). Looked up from germline, CDR1 is MDHEN and CDR2 is SYDVKM. The CDR3 contains 15 residues. V lost 10 bases and J lost 6, with 22 bases in between.

This chain joins TRBV6-1 and TRBJ1-4, with a possible D match to TRBD1 (6 bases). Germline V gene data show CDR1 as MNHNS and CDR2 as SASEGT. V was trimmed by 2 bases and J by 8 bases, leaving 15 bases between them. The CDR3 runs 15 residues. The CDR3 nucleotides are TGTGCCAGCAGTGAATCCCCGGGGGCGCGGGAAAAACTGTTTTTT. It encodes CASSESPGAREKLFF.

This clonotype was observed a handful of times. The rearrangement joins TRBV20-1 to TRBJ1-5, with 7 nucleotides matching TRBD1. V dropped 7 bases and J dropped 6; count of bases not matched to a gene: 12. The CDR3 covers 14 residues. Germline V gene data show CDR1 as DFQATT and CDR2 as SNEGSKA (reference sequence). The CDR3 is CSGQRTGLAQPQHF. The CDR3 DNA follows: TGCAGTGGCCAGAGGACAGGTCTCGCTCAGCCCCAGCATTTT.

The chain recombines TRBV12-3 or TRBV12-4 with TRBJ1-1, with 9 bases lining up with TRBD1. The V and J ends lost 6 bases and 4 bases, in that order; junction bases with no gene match: 0. CDR3 length: 12 residues. The CDR3 loop is CASRGQGTEAFF. CDR3 bases: TGTGCCAGCAGGGGACAGGGCACTGAAGCTTTCTTT.

This chain joins TRBV14 and TRBJ1-2; no clear D. Trimming left V 1 base short and J 4 bases short, with 7 bases between. Germline V gene sequence: CDR1 SGHDN, CDR2 FVKESK. This CDR3 has 13 residues. The CDR3 region is CASSQGFGYGYTF. The CDR3 DNA sequence: TGTGCCAGCAGCCAAGGGTTCGGCTATGGCTACACCTTC.

There are many counts of this clonotype. V and J are TRBV10-1 and TRBJ1-4, with D unresolved. V was shortened by 3 bases and J by 8 bases, with 10 bases between the two germline ends. In germline, CDR1 is WNHNN, CDR2 SYGVQD (reference sequence). The CDR3 loop spans 13 amino acids. In DNA, the CDR3 is TGCGCCAGCAGTGACGGGCAGGAGGAAAAACTGTTTTTT. This sequence encodes CASSDGQEEKLFF.

This clonotype has at least ten counts. The CDR3 DNA is TGTGCCAGCAGCTTAGCGGGGGGGCCTGAGACCCAGTACTTC. Translated, it gives CASSLAGGPETQYF. The chain links TRBV11-2 to TRBJ2-5; 8 bases fit TRBD2. Germline-derived CDR1 and CDR2 are SGHAT and FQNNGV. V lost 1 base, J lost 5 bases, and 3 bases stayed unmatched. CDR3 length: 14 amino acids.

In this sample, this clonotype turned up a few times. The chain recombines TRBV24-1 with TRBJ1-5; 10 bases match TRBD1. CDR1 KGHDR and CDR2 SFDVKD come from the germline V gene. The junction had 16 bases not matched to a gene; V was cut back by 8 bases and J by 10 bases. This CDR3 has 16 residues. CDR3 nucleotide sequence: TGTGCCACCATAACTAAGCCTGGGACAGGGGCATCACCCCAGCATTTT. It yields the protein CATITKPGTGASPQHF.

The chain links TRBV10-1 to TRBJ2-3; D is unclear. Per the germline V gene, CDR1 is WNHNN and CDR2 is SYGVQD (reference sequence). V was cut by 6 bases and J by 5 bases, with 9 bases left in between. This CDR3 has 12 amino acids. CDR3 nucleotides: TGCGCCAGCAGCTCCACGGGAGATACGCAGTATTTT. Protein product: CASSSTGDTQYF.

This clonotype was seen repeatedly, ten times or more. The J gene is TRBJ1-1, the V gene TRBV7-2; D call uncertain. The CDR3 extends over 14 amino acids. V was cut by 2 bases and J by 0 bases, with 7 bases left in between. Germline V CDR1 and CDR2: SGHTA, FQGNSA. The CDR3 region is CASSLWAVNTEAFF. CDR3 sequence (DNA): TGTGCCAGCAGCTTATGGGCAGTGAACACTGAAGCTTTCTTT.

This clonotype was seen many times. The rearrangement uses TRBV18 and TRBJ1-5; 8 bases fit TRBD1. With V trimmed by 2 bases and J by 5 bases, 2 bases remained unmatched. From germline, CDR1 is KGHSH and CDR2 LQKENI. This CDR3 comprises 14 residues. The CDR3 DNA sequence: TGTGCCAGCTCACCAGGACAGGGCGATCAGCCCCAGCATTTT. Encoded protein: CASSPGQGDQPQHF.

This clonotype has at least ten counts. The gene calls are TRBV11-2 and TRBJ1-4; D ambiguous. The germline gives CDR1 SGHAT, CDR2 FQNNGV. The CDR3 sequence is 15 residues long. Trimming left V 2 bases short and J 0 bases short, with 7 bases between. The CDR3 region is CASSLTPATNEKLFF. In DNA form, the CDR3 reads TGTGCCAGCAGCTTAACCCCGGCAACTAATGAAAAACTGTTTTTT.

V usage is TRBV27 and J usage is TRBJ2-3; no definite D call. This CDR3 is built from 15 residues. Germline V CDR1 and CDR2: MNHEY, SMNVEV (reference sequence). Trimming removed 10 bases from V and 4 bases from J, with 21 bases in between. The CDR3 is CATTPLDEVADTQYF. The CDR3 DNA is TGTGCCACCACCCCCTTGGATGAGGTCGCAGATACGCAGTATTTT.

The chain uses TRBV7-3 and TRBJ1-1; 12 bases map to TRBD1. The ends lost 5 bases at V and 7 bases at J; junction bases unmatched: 8. CDR1 SGHTA and CDR2 FQGTGA come from the germline V gene. This CDR3 comprises 15 residues. This chain's CDR3 is CASSQNWDRGLEAFF. Written as DNA, the CDR3 is TGTGCCAGCAGCCAAAATTGGGACAGGGGGCTTGAAGCTTTCTTT.

CDR3 bases: TGTGCCAGCACTTCGGGGGGCGAAGGAAACACCATATATTTT. The encoded protein is CASTSGGEGNTIYF. The V gene is TRBV28, the J gene TRBJ1-3; D may be TRBD1 (6 bases). The CDR3 is 14 amino acids. V lost 7 bases, J lost 4 bases, and 14 bases lay in between. Looked up from germline, CDR1 is MDHEN and CDR2 is SYDVKM. Full variable domain (outside the CDR3, taken from reference TRBV28 and TRBJ1-3): DVKVTQSSRYLVKRTGEKVFLECVQDMDHENMFWYRQDPGLGLRLIYFSYDVKMKEKGDIPEGYSVSREKKERFSLILESASTNQTSMYLCASTSGGEGNTIYFGEGSWLTVV.

The chain joins TRBV6-1 to TRBJ2-3; 7 nucleotides agree with TRBD1. The V gene's germline CDR1 is MNHNS and CDR2 SASEGT. This CDR3 region has 18 residues. V lost 2 bases to trimming and J lost 7 bases; unmatched junction nucleotides: 18. The CDR3 reads CASSETTPGTAYSYTQYF. The CDR3 DNA reads as TGTGCCAGCAGTGAAACAACCCCCGGGACAGCATATTCTTATACGCAGTATTTT.

Of note for this clonotype: With a much larger clone just one base away, this may be a read error. The rearrangement links TRBV5-1 to TRBJ2-1; tentatively, D is TRBD1 (5 bases). The germline CDR1 and CDR2 sequences are SGHRS and YFSETQ. There are 11 residues in the CDR3. The CDR3 sequence is CASSSDNEQLF. The CDR3 nucleotides are TGCGCCAGCAGCTCGGACAATGAGCAGCTCTTC.

V is TRBV6-1 and J is TRBJ2-2; D not certain. Trimming shortened V by 4 bases and J by 9 bases, and 9 bases separated the two germline ends. CDR1 is MNHNS and CDR2 is SASEGT in the germline V gene. The CDR3 loop spans 12 amino acids. The CDR3 region is CASSASWRELFF. The CDR3 bases are TGTGCCAGCAGTGCCTCGTGGAGGGAGCTGTTTTTT.